The present entry profiles one TCR beta chain with its context. Clones were read by immunoSEQ multiplex PCR, and TCRdb kept only the in-frame ones, dropping some. The table includes a few hundred thousand clones, about 88% detected once. This CDR3 comprises 14 residues. V dropped 6 bases and J dropped 9 bases, with 15 bases sitting between them. Germline V gene sequence: CDR1 MDHEN, CDR2 SYDVKM. The sample originates from a study of blood T cell repertoires in COVID-19. The clonotype originates from a woman aged 25 to 45 who had recovered from COVID-19. The sequenced material came from PBMCs or T cells enriched from blood (not recorded which). The genes are TRBV28 and TRBJ1-6; D is perhaps TRBD1 (5 bases). The CDR3 DNA reads TGTGCCAGCAGACCGCATGGGGGGGGTTCACCCCTCCACTTT. As protein: CASRPHGGGSPLHF.